The TCR beta chain under discussion was sequenced for a study of CD8 T cells in ankylosing spondylitis. The V and J ends lost 7 bases and 0 bases, in that order; junction bases with no gene match: 11. CDR3 length: 18 amino acids. Study results and limitations: The study identified a TCR beta motif of roughly eight highly homologous variants that appeared characteristic of ankylosing spondylitis blood.

This clonotype showed up just a few times. Its antigen is currently unknown. TCRdb reprocessed the 5' RACE reads with MiXCR, giving one entry per CDR3 protein. The sample consists of about 440,000 distinct CDR3 sequences, roughly 15% of them appearing once. The genes are TRBV12-3 or TRBV12-4 and TRBJ1-6, with TRBD1 matching 8 bases. Sequenced sample: blood, either unsorted or a sorted T cell fraction (not recorded which). The sequence derives from a male donor with ankylosing spondylitis. The CDR3 loop is CASKDSQGAISYNSPLHF. CDR3 in DNA: TGTGCCAGCAAGGATAGTCAGGGGGCTATCTCCTATAATTCACCCCTCCACTTT.